Here is one T cell receptor beta chain with its context. The record originates from a study of blood T cell repertoires in COVID-19. Study-level background: Donors in the United States, Italy and Spain gave samples during acute or convalescent COVID-19. The cDNA or gDNA used as material had been derived from T cells, B-cell-depleted T cells, or PBMCs.

The germline CDR1 and CDR2 sequences are LGHNA and YSLEER. The CDR3 is made up of 17 amino acids. V dropped 0 bases and J dropped 5 bases, with 19 bases sitting between them. How the authors handled the data: Counts of nucleated cells, estimated from reference gene primer amplification, were obtained. Profiled with immunoSEQ multiplex PCR; TCRdb holds only in-frame clones, not every one. The V and J calls and clone size were taken over from that table, and D and trimming were inferred from the DNA. The data show under 300,000 clones, 86% seen once. This receptor was obtained from a woman aged 25-40 years with active or convalescent COVID-19. Material for sequencing was peripheral blood. The chain couples TRBV4-3 to TRBJ2-5; TRBD2 is a possible D gene (7 bases). The CDR3 region is CASSQDAGAGWTETQYF. As DNA, the CDR3 is TGCGCCAGCAGCCAAGATGCGGGGGCCGGATGGACGGAGACCCAGTACTTC.